The 2 T cell receptor beta chains below come from one sample, sequenced in a study of PD-L1 blockade in urothelial cancer. The time point denotes: peripheral blood 6 weeks after treatment start. Some clones are missing from TCRdb's copy, which holds only in-frame ones; the method was immunoSEQ multiplex PCR. The sample lists around 80,000 clones; about 91% were seen once. The sample was PBMCs, taken around atezolizumab (anti-PD-L1) treatment. These receptors were taken from a woman older than 75 with urothelial cancer.

The chain has TRBV4-2 and TRBJ1-1; tentative D call: TRBD1 (5 bases). The V end lost 0 bases, the J end lost 3 bases, and 11 bases lay between the germline ends. The CDR3 length is 15 residues. Germline V gene lookup returns CDR1 LGHNA and CDR2 YNFKEQ. The CDR3 coding sequence is TGTGCCAGCAGCCAAGAAATCGGGGGGGACACTGAAGCTTTCTTT. Encoded protein: CASSQEIGGDTEAFF.

The chain couples TRBV28 to TRBJ1-2, with 7 bases aligning to TRBD1. Germline trimming cut 6 bases from V and 4 bases from J; bases unmatched to any gene: 5. This CDR3 is 13 amino acids long. The germline V gene has CDR1 MDHEN and CDR2 SYDVKM. The chain's CDR3 is CASSSDRVYGYTF. Written as DNA, the CDR3 is TGTGCCAGCAGCTCAGACAGGGTCTATGGCTACACCTTC.